This T cell receptor beta chain comes out of a study of blood T cells in healthy people across ages. Findings of the study overall: Reliance upon unsorted PBMCs precluded definitive naive versus antigen-experienced comparison.

The V gene end was trimmed by 4 bases and the J gene end by 2 bases; junction bases not matched to a gene: 7. Germline V CDR1 and CDR2: KGHDR, SFDVKD. The length of the CDR3 is 17 residues. Concerning this clonotype: Its antigen is currently unknown.

For the second PCR, which ran for about 6 to 11 cycles, a sample-barcoded 5' primer and a J-beta primer mix were used. TCRdb recomputed calls from the 5' RACE reads with MiXCR, one row per CDR3 protein. The sample contains fewer than 1,200,000 distinct CDR3 sequences, almost 25% of which appear only once. These data also featured in a second study, about T cells of mothers and their children. That report notes: When the second PCR was run, its M1S primer added sample barcodes and 2-4 random nucleotides. Slightly higher but non-significant overlap marked related mother-child pairs versus unrelated pairs. Persistent microchimeric T cell clones were not found at ~100 per million sensitivity.

This clonotype originated in a girl aged 2-15 years in good health. The source material was blood. This sequence joins TRBV24-1 and TRBJ2-1; 10 bases agree with TRBD2. The CDR3 region is CATSDSTSGRAYNEQFF. The CDR3 DNA follows: TGTGCCACCAGTGACTCAACCAGCGGGAGGGCCTACAATGAGCAGTTCTTC.